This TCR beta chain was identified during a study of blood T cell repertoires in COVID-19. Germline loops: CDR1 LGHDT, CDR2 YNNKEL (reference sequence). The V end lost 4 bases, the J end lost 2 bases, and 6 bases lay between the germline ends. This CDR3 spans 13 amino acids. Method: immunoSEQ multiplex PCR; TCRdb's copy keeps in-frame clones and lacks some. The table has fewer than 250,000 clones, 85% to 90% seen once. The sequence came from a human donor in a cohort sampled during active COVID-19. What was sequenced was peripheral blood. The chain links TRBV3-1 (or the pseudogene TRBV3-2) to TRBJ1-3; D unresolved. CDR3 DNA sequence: TGTGCCAGCAGCCGACAAGCTGGAAACACCATATATTTT. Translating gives CASSRQAGNTIYF.